The 26 T cell receptor beta chains listed next were all sequenced from one sample in a study of shared clonotypes between healthy human individuals. Some clones are missing from TCRdb's copy, which holds only in-frame ones; the method was immunoSEQ multiplex PCR. The data contain some 1,600,000 clones, approximately 98% of them singletons. Sequenced sample: naive CD4+ T cells sorted from blood. Sample subset: CD45RA+ positively selected. The receptors stem from a man aged 25-45 years in good health.

For this clone: The identical CDR3 is also encoded by other nucleotide sequences in the sample. In DNA, the CDR3 is TGTGCCAGCAGTGCGGACAGCAATCAGCCCCAGCATTTT. The encoded protein is CASSADSNQPQHF. V and J are TRBV9 and TRBJ1-5; D ambiguous. The CDR3 has 13 amino acids. Trimming shortened V by 5 bases and J by 1 base, and 7 bases separated the two germline ends. Germline CDR1 is SGDLS and CDR2 is YYNGEE.

The CDR3 is CASSLISDNQPQHF. The DNA of the CDR3 is TGTGCCAGCAGCTTGATATCTGACAATCAGCCCCAGCATTTT. The genes are TRBV5-6 and TRBJ1-5, with D unresolved. Germline loops: CDR1 SGHDT, CDR2 YYEEEE. The germline V and J ends were trimmed by 1 base and 3 bases, with 8 bases remaining between them. The CDR3 covers 14 residues.

The CDR3 loop reads CASSSQGPENTEAFF. The CDR3 DNA sequence: TGCGCCAGCAGTTCACAGGGTCCGGAGAACACTGAAGCTTTCTTT. The rearrangement joins TRBV5-1 to TRBJ1-1; a weak D match, TRBD1 (6 bases). Trimming cost V 5 bases and J 1 base, with 15 bases left between them. The CDR3 extends over 15 amino acids. Germline assignment: CDR1 SGHRS and CDR2 YFSETQ.

The chain has TRBV9 and TRBJ2-1, with 13 bases aligning to TRBD2. With V trimmed by 1 base and J by 4 bases, 5 bases remained unmatched. Per germline, CDR1 SGDLS and CDR2 YYNGEE. The CDR3 length is 17 residues. CDR3 sequence reads: CASSVSTSGRAYNEQFF. CDR3 nucleotide sequence: TGTGCCAGCAGCGTATCTACTAGCGGGAGGGCATACAATGAGCAGTTCTTC.

This chain connects TRBV2 to TRBJ2-1, with TRBD1 identical over 8 bases. After removal of 5 bases from V and 4 bases from J, the junction contained 4 bases not matched to a gene. CDR3 length equals 14 residues. Germline V gives CDR1 SNHLY, CDR2 FYNNEI. For the CDR3, the DNA is TGTGCCAGCAGTTTCGGACAGGGTTACAATGAGCAGTTCTTC. Protein sequence: CASSFGQGYNEQFF.

The V call is TRBV7-2, the J call TRBJ2-5; no definite D call. Germline lookup yields CDR1 SGHTA and CDR2 FQGNSA. This CDR3 has 13 amino acids. Trimming cost V 2 bases and J 3 bases, with 7 bases left between them. This chain's CDR3 is CASSLLQKETQYF. The CDR3 DNA reads as TGTGCCAGCAGCTTACTCCAGAAAGAGACCCAGTACTTC.

The chain has TRBV5-1 and TRBJ2-4; 12 bases are shared with TRBD1. With 3 bases clipped from V and 8 bases from J, the junction kept 6 bases outside the gene matches. The CDR3 covers 15 residues. The V gene's germline CDR1 is SGHRS and CDR2 YFSETQ. The CDR3 region is CASSSGDRGRDIQYF. The DNA of the CDR3 is TGCGCCAGCAGCTCAGGGGACAGGGGGCGTGACATTCAGTACTTC.

V gene TRBV5-1 combines with J gene TRBJ2-7; unclear D gene. The CDR3 is 13 residues long. Germline loops: CDR1 SGHRS, CDR2 YFSETQ. Trimming stripped 1 base from V and 0 bases from J, with 5 bases between. The chain's CDR3 is CASSLIDSYEQYF. The CDR3, as DNA: TGCGCCAGCAGCTTGATAGACTCCTACGAGCAGTACTTC.

The V gene is TRBV5-1, the J gene TRBJ2-3; TRBD2 agrees at 11 bases. J gave up 4 bases and V 4 bases, and 20 bases lay outside the gene matches. Germline values: CDR1 SGHRS, CDR2 YFSETQ. This CDR3 contains 20 residues. This CDR3 is CASSADLTSGGRSYADTQYF. CDR3 coding DNA: TGCGCCAGCAGCGCCGATCTAACTAGCGGGGGACGATCGTACGCAGATACGCAGTATTTT.

The chain employs TRBV10-2 and TRBJ2-7; D remains ambiguous. Germline V gene sequence: CDR1 WSHSY, CDR2 SAAADI. The CDR3 is 15 amino acids. Trimming removed 5 bases from V and 0 bases from J, with 14 bases in between. The DNA of the CDR3 is TGCGCCAGCAGTCTCGCGACTGGACCCTCCTACGAGCAGTACTTC. Translating gives CASSLATGPSYEQYF.

Concerning this clone: Other nucleotide sequences in the sample specify the same CDR3. The V gene is TRBV9, the J gene TRBJ2-1; no clear D gene. The CDR3 covers 13 residues. V lost 3 bases to trimming and J lost 3 bases, with 7 bases between them. CDR1 is SGDLS and CDR2 is YYNGEE in the germline V gene. CDR3 sequence (DNA): TGTGCCAGCAGCGCGGCAATCTACAATGAGCAGTTCTTC. It codes for CASSAAIYNEQFF.

The gene calls are TRBV27 and TRBJ2-3, with 12 bases matching TRBD2. CDR3 size: 18 residues. In germline, CDR1 is MNHEY, CDR2 SMNVEV (reference sequence). V was clipped by 5 bases and J by 2 bases; unmatched bases: 11. DNA for the CDR3: TGTGCCAGCAGTCGTCCGGGACTAGCGGGCTTACTCACAGATACGCAGTATTTT. Translation gives CASSRPGLAGLLTDTQYF.

The chain carries TRBV5-1 and TRBJ2-1; 11 positions agree with TRBD2. CDR1 and CDR2 (germline): SGHRS, YFSETQ. With V trimmed by 4 bases and J by 6 bases, 9 bases remained unmatched. The CDR3 consists of 16 residues. CDR3 loop: CASSLGLAAPGNEQFF. In DNA, the CDR3 is TGCGCCAGCAGCCTGGGACTAGCGGCGCCCGGCAATGAGCAGTTCTTC.

A single count supports this clone. V gene TRBV5-5 combines with J gene TRBJ1-5; D is unclear. This CDR3 region has 13 residues. CDR1 is SGHKS and CDR2 is YYEKEE in the germline V gene (reference sequence). V was cut by 2 bases and J by 1 base, with 4 bases left in between. This chain's CDR3 is CASSFQSNQPQHF. The CDR3, as DNA: TGTGCCAGCAGCTTCCAGAGCAATCAGCCCCAGCATTTT.

The rearrangement uses TRBV28 and TRBJ2-1, with 13 bases aligning to TRBD2. V shed 1 base and J 7 bases; nucleotides not matched to a gene: 10. Germline V lookup: CDR1 MDHEN, CDR2 SYDVKM. CDR3 size: 18 residues. CDR3 nucleotides: TGTGCCAGCAGTTTATCCCGAAGACTAGCGGGAGGCGGGAATGAGCAGTTCTTC. Encoded protein: CASSLSRRLAGGGNEQFF.

The chain joins TRBV28 to TRBJ2-7, with 7 positions matching TRBD1. CDR1 is MDHEN and CDR2 is SYDVKM in the germline V gene. V shed 6 bases, J shed 0 bases, and the junction held 14 bases outside the gene matches. This CDR3 contains 17 residues. CDR3 coding DNA: TGTGCCAGCAGAAGACCATCACAGGGGCCTCTCTCCTACGAGCAGTACTTC. This sequence encodes CASRRPSQGPLSYEQYF.

In this sample, this clone turned up once. The V call is TRBV14, the J call TRBJ2-7; tentatively, D is TRBD1 or TRBD2 (6 bases each). The CDR3 has 15 amino acids. The V gene lost 2 bases and the J gene lost 2 bases, with 13 bases spanning the gap. Germline assignment: CDR1 SGHDN and CDR2 FVKESK. CDR3 loop: CASSQMGASAYEQYF. The CDR3 coding sequence is TGTGCCAGCAGCCAAATGGGGGCTAGCGCCTACGAGCAGTACTTC.

The V call is TRBV19, the J call TRBJ2-5; D might be TRBD2 (5 bases). CDR1 is LNHDA, CDR2 SQIVND, per germline (reference sequence). V lost 4 bases and J 5 bases, leaving 14 bases between the germline ends. The CDR3 loop spans 14 amino acids. The CDR3 DNA sequence: TGTGCCAGTAGTAGAGGGAGACGCGGCGAGACCCAGTACTTC. It specifies CASSRGRRGETQYF.

This rearrangement joins TRBV5-1 to TRBJ2-1; D unresolved. V lost 4 bases to trimming and J lost 7 bases, with 18 bases between them. Germline V gene data show CDR1 as SGHRS and CDR2 as YFSETQ. The CDR3 runs 15 residues. The CDR3 DNA is TGCGCCAGCAGCCTGGTCCATCCTGGTCAGAATGAGCAGTTCTTC. The encoded protein is CASSLVHPGQNEQFF.

The V call is TRBV7-9, the J call TRBJ2-2, with 10 nucleotides matching TRBD2. Unmatched junction bases numbered 4, after V lost 4 bases and J lost 5 bases. Germline loops: CDR1 SEHNR, CDR2 FQNEAQ (reference sequence). The CDR3 spans 15 residues. The chain's CDR3 is CASSSRTSGTGELFF. The DNA of the CDR3 is TGTGCCAGCAGCTCACGGACTAGCGGAACCGGGGAGCTGTTTTTT.

This clone was counted a few times. Other DNA sequences in this specimen translate into the identical CDR3. This chain uses TRBV2 with TRBJ2-5; D is unresolved. V lost 3 bases and J 3 bases, leaving 2 bases between the germline ends. Germline-derived CDR1 and CDR2 are SNHLY and FYNNEI. This CDR3 comprises 11 residues. This CDR3 is CASSEEETQYF. The DNA of the CDR3 is TGTGCCAGCAGTGAGGAAGAGACCCAGTACTTC. Complete variable domain (other parts from reference TRBV2 and TRBJ2-5): EPEVTQTPSHQVTQMGQEVILRCVPISNHLYFYWYRQILGQKVEFLVSFYNNEISEKSEIFDDQFSVERPDGSNFTLKIRSTKLEDSAMYFCASSEEETQYFGPGTRLLVL.

The J gene is TRBJ2-3, the V gene TRBV6-1; 7 positions agree with TRBD2. V shed 4 bases, J shed 8 bases, and the junction held 12 bases outside the gene matches. The CDR3 spans 15 residues. The germline gives CDR1 MNHNS, CDR2 SASEGT. CDR3 sequence reads: CASSAPSGLTGTQYF. CDR3 sequence (DNA): TGTGCCAGCAGTGCCCCTAGCGGTCTAACCGGTACGCAGTATTTT.

As concerns this clone: Other DNA variants within this sample encode the same CDR3. The gene calls are TRBV27 and TRBJ2-1; D is ambiguous. Trimming shortened V by 7 bases and J by 0 bases, and 7 bases separated the two germline ends. The CDR3 has 13 amino acids. Germline CDR1 and CDR2: MNHEY and SMNVEV (reference sequence). CDR3 amino acids: CASKLSSYNEQFF. Written as DNA, the CDR3 is TGTGCCAGCAAGCTTAGCTCCTACAATGAGCAGTTCTTC.

The rearrangement links TRBV19 to TRBJ2-7; D is undetermined. This CDR3 has 13 amino acids. The V and J ends lost 5 bases and 3 bases respectively, with 11 bases between them. Germline assignment: CDR1 LNHDA and CDR2 SQIVND (reference sequence). For the CDR3, the DNA is TGTGCCAGTAGTGGGCAGGATAACTACGAGCAGTACTTC. It codes for CASSGQDNYEQYF. The full variable domain, completed using reference TRBV19 and TRBJ2-7, is DGGITQSPKYLFRKEGQNVTLSCEQNLNHDAMYWYRQDPGQGLRLIYYSQIVNDFQKGDIAEGYSVSREKKESFPLTVTSAQKNPTAFYLCASSGQDNYEQYFGPGTRLTVT.

V is TRBV28 and J is TRBJ2-3; the match to TRBD1 covers 8 bases. Per the germline V gene, CDR1 is MDHEN and CDR2 is SYDVKM. The CDR3 loop spans 13 amino acids. V shed 8 bases and J 4 bases; nucleotides not matched to a gene: 5. The CDR3 is CASGGTGADTQYF. The CDR3 coding sequence is TGTGCCAGCGGAGGGACAGGCGCAGATACGCAGTATTTT.

In its sample, this clone was seen once. Different DNA sequences within this sample yield the same CDR3. This chain links TRBV11-3 with TRBJ2-7; tentatively, D is TRBD1 (5 bases). Germline loops: CDR1 SGHNT, CDR2 YENEEA. The CDR3 is 13 residues long. V was clipped by 1 base and J by 2 bases, with 6 bases between them. The CDR3 spells CASSLGQPYEQYF. The CDR3 DNA sequence: TGTGCCAGCAGCTTAGGACAGCCCTACGAGCAGTACTTC.